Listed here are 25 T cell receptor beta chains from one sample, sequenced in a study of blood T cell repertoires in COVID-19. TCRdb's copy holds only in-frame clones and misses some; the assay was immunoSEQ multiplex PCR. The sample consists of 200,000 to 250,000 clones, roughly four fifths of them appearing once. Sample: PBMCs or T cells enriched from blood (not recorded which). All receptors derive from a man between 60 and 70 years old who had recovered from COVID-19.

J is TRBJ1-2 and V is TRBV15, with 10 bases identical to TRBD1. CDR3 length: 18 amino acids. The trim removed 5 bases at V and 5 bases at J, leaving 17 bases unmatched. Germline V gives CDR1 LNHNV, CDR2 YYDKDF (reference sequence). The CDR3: CATSAGWLRDRGGYGYTF. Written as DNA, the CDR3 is TGTGCCACCAGCGCAGGATGGCTGAGGGACAGGGGTGGATATGGCTACACCTTC.

The CDR3 loop reads CASSPGQGFFGYTF. In DNA form, the CDR3 reads TGTGCCAGCAGCCCGGGACAGGGTTTCTTTGGCTACACCTTC. This chain connects TRBV11-2 to TRBJ1-2; the match to TRBD1 covers 9 bases. The CDR3 extends over 14 amino acids. Trimming at V came to 5 bases and at J to 7 bases, leaving 8 bases not matched to a gene. Germline-derived CDR1 and CDR2 are SGHAT and FQNNGV.

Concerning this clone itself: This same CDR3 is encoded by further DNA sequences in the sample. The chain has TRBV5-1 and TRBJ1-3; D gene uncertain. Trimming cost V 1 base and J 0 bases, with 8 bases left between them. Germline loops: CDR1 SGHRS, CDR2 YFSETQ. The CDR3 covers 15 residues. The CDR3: CASSLTGNSGNTIYF. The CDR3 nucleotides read TGCGCCAGCAGCTTGACGGGGAACTCTGGAAACACCATATATTTT.

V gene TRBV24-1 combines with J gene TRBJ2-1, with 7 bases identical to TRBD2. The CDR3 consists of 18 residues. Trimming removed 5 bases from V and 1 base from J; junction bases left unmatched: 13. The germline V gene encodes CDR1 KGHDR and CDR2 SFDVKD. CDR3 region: CATSAVGWEGQSYNEQFF. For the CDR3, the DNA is TGTGCCACCAGTGCTGTTGGGTGGGAGGGGCAGTCCTACAATGAGCAGTTCTTC.

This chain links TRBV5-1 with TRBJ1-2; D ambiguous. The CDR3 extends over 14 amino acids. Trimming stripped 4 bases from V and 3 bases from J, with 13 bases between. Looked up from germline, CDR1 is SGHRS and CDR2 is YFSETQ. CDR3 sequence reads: CASSAPGRDYGYTF. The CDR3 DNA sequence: TGCGCCAGCAGCGCCCCCGGGCGGGACTATGGCTACACCTTC.

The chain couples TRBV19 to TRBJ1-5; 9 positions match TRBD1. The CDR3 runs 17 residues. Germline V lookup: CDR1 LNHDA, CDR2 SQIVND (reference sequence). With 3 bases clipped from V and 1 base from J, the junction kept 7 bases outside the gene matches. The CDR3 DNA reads TGTGCCAGTAGTATGCCGGGACAGGGCCCAAGCAATCAGCCCCAGCATTTT. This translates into CASSMPGQGPSNQPQHF.

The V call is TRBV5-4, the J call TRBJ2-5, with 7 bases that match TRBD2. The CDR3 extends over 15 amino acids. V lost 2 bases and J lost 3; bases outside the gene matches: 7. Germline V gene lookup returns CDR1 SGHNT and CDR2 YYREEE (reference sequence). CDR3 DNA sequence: TGTGCCAGCAGCTTCCCGGGGGGAGGGGAAGAGACCCAGTACTTC. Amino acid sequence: CASSFPGGGEETQYF.

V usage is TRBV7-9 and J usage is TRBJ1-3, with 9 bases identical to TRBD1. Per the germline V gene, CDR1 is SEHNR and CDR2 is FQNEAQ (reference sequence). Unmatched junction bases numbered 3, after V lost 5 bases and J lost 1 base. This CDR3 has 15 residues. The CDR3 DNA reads TGTGCCAGCAGCCTCGACAGGGGGTCTGGAAACACCATATATTTT. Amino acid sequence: CASSLDRGSGNTIYF.

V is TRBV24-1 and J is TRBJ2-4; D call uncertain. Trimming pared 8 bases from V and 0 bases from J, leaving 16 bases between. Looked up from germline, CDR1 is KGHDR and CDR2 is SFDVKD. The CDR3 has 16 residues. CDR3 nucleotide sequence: TGTGCCACCATCCAGGTCCCAGTGATAGCCAAAAACATTCAGTACTTC. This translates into CATIQVPVIAKNIQYF.

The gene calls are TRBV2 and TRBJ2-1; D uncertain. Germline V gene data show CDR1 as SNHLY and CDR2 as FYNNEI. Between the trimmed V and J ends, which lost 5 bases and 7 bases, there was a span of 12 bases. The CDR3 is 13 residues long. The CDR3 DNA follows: TGTGCCAGCAGTATTGAAACTTCAAATGAGCAGTTCTTC. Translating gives CASSIETSNEQFF.

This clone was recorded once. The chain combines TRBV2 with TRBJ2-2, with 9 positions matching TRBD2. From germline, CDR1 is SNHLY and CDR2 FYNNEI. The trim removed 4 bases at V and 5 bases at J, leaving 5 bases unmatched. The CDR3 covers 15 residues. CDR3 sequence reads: CASSAYLAGTGELFF. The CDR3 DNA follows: TGTGCCAGCAGTGCTTATCTAGCGGGGACCGGGGAGCTGTTTTTT.

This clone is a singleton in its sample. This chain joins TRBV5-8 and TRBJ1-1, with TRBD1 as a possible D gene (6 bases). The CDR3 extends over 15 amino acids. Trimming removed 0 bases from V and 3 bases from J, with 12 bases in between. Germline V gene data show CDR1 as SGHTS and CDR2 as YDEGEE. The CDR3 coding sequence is TGTGCCAGCAGCTTGGCAGGGGTACCTTACACTGAAGCTTTCTTT. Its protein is CASSLAGVPYTEAFF.

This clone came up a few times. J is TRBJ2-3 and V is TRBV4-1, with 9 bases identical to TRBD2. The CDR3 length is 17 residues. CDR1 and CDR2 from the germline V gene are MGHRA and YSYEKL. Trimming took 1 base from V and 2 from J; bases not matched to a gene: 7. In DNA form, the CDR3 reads TGCGCCAGCAGCCAAGTGTTGCGGGGGGGCGACACAGATACGCAGTATTTT. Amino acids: CASSQVLRGGDTDTQYF.

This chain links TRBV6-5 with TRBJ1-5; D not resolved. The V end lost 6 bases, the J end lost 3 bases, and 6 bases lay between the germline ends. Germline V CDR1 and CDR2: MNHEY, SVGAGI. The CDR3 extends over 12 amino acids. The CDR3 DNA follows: TGTGCCAGCAGCGGTCCCAATCAGCCCCAGCATTTT. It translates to CASSGPNQPQHF.

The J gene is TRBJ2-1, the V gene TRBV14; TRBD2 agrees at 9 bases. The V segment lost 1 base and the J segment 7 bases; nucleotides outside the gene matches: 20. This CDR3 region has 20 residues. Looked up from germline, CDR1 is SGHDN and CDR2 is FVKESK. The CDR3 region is CASSQVPQEFGTSRWNEQFF. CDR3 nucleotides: TGTGCCAGCAGCCAAGTCCCCCAAGAGTTTGGGACTAGCAGGTGGAATGAGCAGTTCTTC.

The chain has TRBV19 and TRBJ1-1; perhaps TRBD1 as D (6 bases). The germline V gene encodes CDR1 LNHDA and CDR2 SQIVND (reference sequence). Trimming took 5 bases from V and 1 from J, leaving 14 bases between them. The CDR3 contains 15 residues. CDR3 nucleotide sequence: TGTGCCAGTAGTTTAAGAGGACAGACGAACACTGAAGCTTTCTTT. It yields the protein CASSLRGQTNTEAFF. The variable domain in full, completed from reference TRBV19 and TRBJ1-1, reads DGGITQSPKYLFRKEGQNVTLSCEQNLNHDAMYWYRQDPGQGLRLIYYSQIVNDFQKGDIAEGYSVSREKKESFPLTVTSAQKNPTAFYLCASSLRGQTNTEAFFGQGTRLTVV.

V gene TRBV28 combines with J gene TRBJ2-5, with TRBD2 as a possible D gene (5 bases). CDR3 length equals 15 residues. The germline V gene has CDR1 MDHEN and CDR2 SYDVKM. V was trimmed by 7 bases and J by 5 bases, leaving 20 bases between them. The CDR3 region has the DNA TGTGCCAGCACCCCGGGGTCTGGATTTGGCGAGACCCAGTACTTC. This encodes CASTPGSGFGETQYF.

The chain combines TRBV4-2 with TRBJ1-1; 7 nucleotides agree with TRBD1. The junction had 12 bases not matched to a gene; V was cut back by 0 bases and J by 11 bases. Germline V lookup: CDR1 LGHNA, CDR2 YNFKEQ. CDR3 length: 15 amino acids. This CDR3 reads CASSQEGQQNFRAFF. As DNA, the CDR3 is TGTGCCAGCAGCCAAGAGGGACAGCAGAATTTTAGGGCTTTCTTT.

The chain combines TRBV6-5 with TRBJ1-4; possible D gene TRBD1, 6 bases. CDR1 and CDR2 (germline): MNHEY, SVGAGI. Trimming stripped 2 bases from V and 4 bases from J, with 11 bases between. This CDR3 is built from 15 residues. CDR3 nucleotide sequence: TGTGCCAGCAGTTACCCCAGGACAGTTAATGAAAAACTGTTTTTT. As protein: CASSYPRTVNEKLFF.

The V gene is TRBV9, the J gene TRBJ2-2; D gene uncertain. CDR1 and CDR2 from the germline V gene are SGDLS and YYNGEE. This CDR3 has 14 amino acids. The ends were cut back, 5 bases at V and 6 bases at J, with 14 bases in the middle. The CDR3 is CASRTSQVAGELFF. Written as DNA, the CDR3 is TGTGCCAGCAGGACCTCCCAGGTGGCCGGGGAGCTGTTTTTT.

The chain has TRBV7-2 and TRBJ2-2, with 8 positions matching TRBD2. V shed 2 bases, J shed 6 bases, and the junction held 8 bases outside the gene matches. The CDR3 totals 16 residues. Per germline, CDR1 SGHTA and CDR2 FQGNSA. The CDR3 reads CASSLTREGRAGELFF. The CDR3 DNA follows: TGTGCCAGCAGCTTAACTCGGGAGGGTCGTGCCGGGGAGCTGTTTTTT.

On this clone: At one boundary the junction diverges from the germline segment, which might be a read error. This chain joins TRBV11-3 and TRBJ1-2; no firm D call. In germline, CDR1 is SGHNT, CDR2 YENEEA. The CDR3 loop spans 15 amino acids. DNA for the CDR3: TGTGCCAGCAGCGTAGAGCACGGGGCTAACTATGGCTACACCTTC. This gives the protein CASSVEHGANYGYTF.

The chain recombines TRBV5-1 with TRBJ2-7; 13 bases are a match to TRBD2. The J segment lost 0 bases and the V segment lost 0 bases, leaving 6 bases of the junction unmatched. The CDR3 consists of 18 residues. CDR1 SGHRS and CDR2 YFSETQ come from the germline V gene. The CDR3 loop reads CASSLGLAGGLYSYEQYF. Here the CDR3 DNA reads TGCGCCAGCAGCTTGGGACTAGCGGGGGGCCTATACTCCTACGAGCAGTACTTC.

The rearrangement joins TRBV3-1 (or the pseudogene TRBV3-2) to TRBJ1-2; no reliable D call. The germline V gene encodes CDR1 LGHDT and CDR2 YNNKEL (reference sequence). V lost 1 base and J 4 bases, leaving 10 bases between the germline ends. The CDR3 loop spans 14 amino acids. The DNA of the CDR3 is TGTGCCAGCAGCCAAGCGGGATCTGGCTATGGCTACACCTTC. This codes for CASSQAGSGYGYTF.

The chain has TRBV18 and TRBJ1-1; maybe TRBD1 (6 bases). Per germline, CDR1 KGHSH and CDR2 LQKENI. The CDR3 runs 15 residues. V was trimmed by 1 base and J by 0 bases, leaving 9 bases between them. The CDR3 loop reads CASSPRWTVNTEAFF. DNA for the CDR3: TGTGCCAGCTCACCACGATGGACAGTGAACACTGAAGCTTTCTTT.